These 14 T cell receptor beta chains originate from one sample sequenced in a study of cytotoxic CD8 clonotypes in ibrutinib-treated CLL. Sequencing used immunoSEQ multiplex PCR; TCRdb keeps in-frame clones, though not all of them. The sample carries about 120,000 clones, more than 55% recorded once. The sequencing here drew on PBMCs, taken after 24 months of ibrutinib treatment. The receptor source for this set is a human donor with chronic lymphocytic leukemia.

The CDR3 loop reads CASSEGEFYEQYF. The DNA for the CDR3 is TGTGCCAGCAGTGAAGGGGAGTTCTACGAGCAGTACTTC. V gene TRBV6-7 combines with J gene TRBJ2-7; D might be TRBD1 or TRBD2, each matching 5 bases. TRBV6-7 is labeled an ORF, and its function is uncertain. The V end was cut by 5 bases, the J end by 3 bases, with 11 bases between. The CDR3 extends over 13 amino acids.

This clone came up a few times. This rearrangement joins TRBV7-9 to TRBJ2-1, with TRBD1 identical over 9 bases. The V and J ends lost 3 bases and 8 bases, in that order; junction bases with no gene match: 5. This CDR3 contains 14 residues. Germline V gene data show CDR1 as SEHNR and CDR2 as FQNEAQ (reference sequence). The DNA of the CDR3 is TGTGCCAGCAGCTTGTCCCGGGACAGGGATGAGCAGTTCTTC. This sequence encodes CASSLSRDRDEQFF.

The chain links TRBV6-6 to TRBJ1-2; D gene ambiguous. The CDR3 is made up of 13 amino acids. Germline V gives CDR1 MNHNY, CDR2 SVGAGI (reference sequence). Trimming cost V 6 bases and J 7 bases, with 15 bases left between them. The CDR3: CASRETDYGGYTF. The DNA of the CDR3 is TGTGCCAGCAGGGAGACCGACTACGGTGGCTACACCTTC.

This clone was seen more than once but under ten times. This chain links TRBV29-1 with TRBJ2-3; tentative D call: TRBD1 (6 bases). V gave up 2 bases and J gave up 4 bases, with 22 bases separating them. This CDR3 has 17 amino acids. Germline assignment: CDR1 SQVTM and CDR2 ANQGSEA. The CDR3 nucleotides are TGCAGCGTTGAAATAAGGCGAGGGGGTTTCGTGCCAGATACGCAGTATTTT. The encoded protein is CSVEIRRGGFVPDTQYF.

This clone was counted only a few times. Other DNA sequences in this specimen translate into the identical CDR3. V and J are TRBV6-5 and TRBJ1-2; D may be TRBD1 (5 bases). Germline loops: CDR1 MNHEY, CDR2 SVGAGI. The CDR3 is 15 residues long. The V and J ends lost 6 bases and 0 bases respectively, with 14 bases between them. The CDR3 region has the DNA TGTGCCAGCAGCCGCCAGGGTGGGGCTAACTATGGCTACACCTTC. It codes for CASSRQGGANYGYTF.

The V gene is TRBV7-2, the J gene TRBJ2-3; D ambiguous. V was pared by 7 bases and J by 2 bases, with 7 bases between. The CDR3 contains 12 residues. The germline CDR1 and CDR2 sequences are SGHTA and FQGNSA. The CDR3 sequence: CASMPVTDTQYF. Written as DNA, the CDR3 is TGTGCCAGCATGCCAGTCACAGATACGCAGTATTTT. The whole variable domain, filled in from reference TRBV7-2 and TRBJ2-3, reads GAGVSQSPSNKVTEKGKDVELRCDPISGHTALYWYRQSLGQGLEFLIYFQGNSAPDKSGLPSDRFSAERTGGSVSTLTIQRTQQEDSAVYLCASMPVTDTQYFGPGTRLTVL.

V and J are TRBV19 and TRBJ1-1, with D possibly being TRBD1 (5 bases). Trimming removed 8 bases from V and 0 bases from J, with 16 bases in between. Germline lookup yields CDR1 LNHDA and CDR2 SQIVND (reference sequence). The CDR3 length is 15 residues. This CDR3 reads CASAETGRLNTEAFF. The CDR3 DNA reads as TGTGCCAGTGCAGAAACGGGACGGTTGAACACTGAAGCTTTCTTT.

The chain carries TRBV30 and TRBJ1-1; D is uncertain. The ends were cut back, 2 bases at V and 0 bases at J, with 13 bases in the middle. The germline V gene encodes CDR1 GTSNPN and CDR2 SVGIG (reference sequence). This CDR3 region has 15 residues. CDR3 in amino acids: CAWSPASAVNTEAFF. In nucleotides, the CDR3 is TGTGCCTGGAGTCCAGCTAGTGCCGTGAACACTGAAGCTTTCTTT.

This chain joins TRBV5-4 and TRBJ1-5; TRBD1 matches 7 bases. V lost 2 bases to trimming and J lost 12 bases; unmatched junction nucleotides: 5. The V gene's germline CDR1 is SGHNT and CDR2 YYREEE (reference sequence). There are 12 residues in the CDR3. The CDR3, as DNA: TGTGCCAGCAGCTTCTCAGGGGGACTCCAGCATTTT. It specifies CASSFSGGLQHF.

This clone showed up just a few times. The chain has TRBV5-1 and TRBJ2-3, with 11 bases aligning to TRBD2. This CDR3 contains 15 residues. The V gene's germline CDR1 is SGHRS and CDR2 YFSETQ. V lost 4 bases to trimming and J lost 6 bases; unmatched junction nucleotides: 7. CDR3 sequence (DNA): TGCGCCAGCAGCCAGGGTAGCGGGGGGGCGGATACGCAGTATTTT. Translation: CASSQGSGGADTQYF.

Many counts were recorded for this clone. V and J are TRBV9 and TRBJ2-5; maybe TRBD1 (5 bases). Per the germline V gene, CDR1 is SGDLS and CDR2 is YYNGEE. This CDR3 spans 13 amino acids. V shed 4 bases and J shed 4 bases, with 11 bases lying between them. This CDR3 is CASSTHGAETQYF. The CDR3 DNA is TGTGCCAGCAGCACACATGGGGCAGAGACCCAGTACTTC.

CDR3 nucleotide sequence: TGTGCCAGCACTTCCGGTCAGGGTTACACTGAAGCTTTCTTT. Protein sequence: CASTSGQGYTEAFF. This chain joins TRBV5-6 and TRBJ1-1, with D maybe TRBD1 (5 bases). V shed 6 bases and J shed 3 bases, with 15 bases lying between them. The CDR3 spans 14 residues. Germline CDR1 and CDR2: SGHDT and YYEEEE.

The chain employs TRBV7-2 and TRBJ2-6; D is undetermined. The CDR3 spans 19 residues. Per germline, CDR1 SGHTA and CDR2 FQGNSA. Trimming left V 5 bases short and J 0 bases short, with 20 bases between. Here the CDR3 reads CASSLPRRKISSGANVLTF. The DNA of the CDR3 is TGTGCCAGCAGCCTACCGCGCAGGAAGATTAGCTCTGGGGCCAACGTCCTGACTTTC.

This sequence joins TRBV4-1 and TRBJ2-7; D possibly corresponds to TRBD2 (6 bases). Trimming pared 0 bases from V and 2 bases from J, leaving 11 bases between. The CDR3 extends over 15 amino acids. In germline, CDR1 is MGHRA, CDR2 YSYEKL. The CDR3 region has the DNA TGCGCCAGCAGCCAAGATGGGACTTTTGCCTACGAGCAGTACTTC. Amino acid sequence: CASSQDGTFAYEQYF.